This entry lists 28 T cell receptor beta chains sequenced from one sample in a study of blood T cell repertoires in COVID-19. TCRdb keeps only in-frame clones here, not all; method: immunoSEQ multiplex PCR. This table has some 190,000 clones, almost 90% appearing once. The source material was peripheral blood. The receptors derive from a man aged 18 to 29 with active or convalescent COVID-19.

The CDR3: CASSASAGYTDTQYF. The CDR3 nucleotides are TGTGCCAGCAGCGCCTCAGCGGGGTACACAGATACGCAGTATTTT. This chain connects TRBV9 to TRBJ2-3; TRBD2 matches 7 bases. V shed 3 bases, J shed 2 bases, and the junction held 6 bases outside the gene matches. Germline assignment: CDR1 SGDLS and CDR2 YYNGEE. CDR3 length equals 15 residues.

V usage is TRBV19 and J usage is TRBJ1-2; D is ambiguous. The germline V and J ends were trimmed by 7 bases and 2 bases, with 8 bases remaining between them. The CDR3 loop spans 12 amino acids. CDR1 and CDR2 from the germline V gene are LNHDA and SQIVND (reference sequence). DNA for the CDR3: TGTGCCAGTACGTTCGGGAACTATGGCTACACCTTC. This encodes CASTFGNYGYTF. The full variable domain, in which reference TRBV19 and TRBJ1-2 provide the parts outside the CDR3, is DGGITQSPKYLFRKEGQNVTLSCEQNLNHDAMYWYRQDPGQGLRLIYYSQIVNDFQKGDIAEGYSVSREKKESFPLTVTSAQKNPTAFYLCASTFGNYGYTFGSGTRLTVV.

Only one count was recorded for this clone. The V and J genes are TRBV18 and TRBJ1-1, with D tentatively TRBD1 (5 bases). V lost 2 bases and J lost 3, with 16 bases in between. CDR3 size: 16 residues. The V gene's germline CDR1 is KGHSH and CDR2 LQKENI. CDR3 protein: CASSPGRVIRDTEAFF. Written as DNA, the CDR3 is TGTGCCAGCTCACCAGGCAGGGTAATTCGGGACACTGAAGCTTTCTTT.

The CDR3 DNA sequence: TGTGCCAGCAGCAGAACTAGCGGGAGTTATACGCAGTATTTT. This translates into CASSRTSGSYTQYF. The chain has TRBV6-2 or TRBV6-3 and TRBJ2-3; 11 bases agree with TRBD2. The CDR3 spans 14 residues. In germline, CDR1 is MNHEY, CDR2 SVGEGT. V dropped 6 bases and J dropped 7; count of bases not matched to a gene: 6.

V usage is TRBV10-2 and J usage is TRBJ2-7; TRBD1 matches at 7 bases. After removal of 8 bases from V and 6 bases from J, the junction contained 4 bases not matched to a gene. From germline, CDR1 is WSHSY and CDR2 SAAADI. CDR3 size: 11 residues. The CDR3, as DNA: TGCGCCAGCGAAAGGGGGCGCGAGCAGTACTTC. It translates to CASERGREQYF.

The chain recombines TRBV5-1 with TRBJ2-2; 10 bases map to TRBD1. The CDR3 totals 15 residues. Trimming cost V 3 bases and J 4 bases; bases outside gene matches: 3. CDR1 and CDR2 from the germline V gene are SGHRS and YFSETQ. The CDR3 DNA reads TGCGCCAGCAGCTCCGGACAGGGGGGCACCGGGGAGCTGTTTTTT. Its protein is CASSSGQGGTGELFF.

For this clone: Other nucleotide sequences in the sample specify the same CDR3. This chain uses TRBV19 with TRBJ1-1; D gene unclear. Germline loops: CDR1 LNHDA, CDR2 SQIVND (reference sequence). V was cut by 6 bases and J by 1 base, with 6 bases left in between. CDR3 length: 12 residues. The CDR3 here is CASSRPNTEAFF. The CDR3 DNA reads as TGTGCCAGTAGCAGGCCGAACACTGAAGCTTTCTTT.

The chain recombines TRBV18 with TRBJ2-1; TRBD2 agrees at 8 bases. The length of the CDR3 is 14 residues. Germline V CDR1 and CDR2: KGHSH, LQKENI. With V trimmed by 1 base and J by 6 bases, 2 bases remained unmatched. The CDR3 protein is CASSPLTSANEQFF. DNA for the CDR3: TGTGCCAGCTCACCACTGACTAGCGCCAATGAGCAGTTCTTC.

This CDR3 reads CASSSRGSDTQYF. The CDR3 coding sequence is TGTGCCAGCAGTTCACGGGGGTCAGATACGCAGTATTTT. The gene calls are TRBV6-2 or TRBV6-3 and TRBJ2-3; TRBD2 is a possible D gene (6 bases). V was pared by 4 bases and J by 4 bases, with 9 bases between. The CDR3 is 13 amino acids. Germline lookup yields CDR1 MNHEY and CDR2 SVGEGT.

This sequence joins TRBV2 and TRBJ2-1; a possible D gene is TRBD1 (5 bases). Trimming took off 3 bases at V and 2 bases at J, with 8 bases between the two ends. Germline CDR1 reads SNHLY; CDR2 reads FYNNEI. The CDR3 extends over 14 amino acids. CDR3 bases: TGTGCCAGCAGTGAGACAGTAGCCTACAATGAGCAGTTCTTC. Translation gives CASSETVAYNEQFF.

This chain joins TRBV5-1 and TRBJ1-2, with TRBD1 matching 9 bases. Germline CDR1 and CDR2: SGHRS and YFSETQ. With V trimmed by 3 bases and J by 4 bases, 10 bases remained unmatched. This CDR3 region has 16 residues. CDR3 DNA sequence: TGCGCCAGCAGCTCCGGGCCGGGACAGGGTGTCTATGGCTACACCTTC. It translates to CASSSGPGQGVYGYTF.

The CDR3 spells CASSSRNGQGGNTIYF. The CDR3 DNA sequence: TGCGCCAGCAGCTCTAGAAACGGACAGGGAGGAAACACCATATATTTT. The V and J genes are TRBV5-1 and TRBJ1-3; 8 positions agree with TRBD1. Germline values: CDR1 SGHRS, CDR2 YFSETQ. Germline trimming cut 3 bases from V and 4 bases from J; bases unmatched to any gene: 9. The CDR3 is 16 residues long.

The count of this clone is one. CDR3 DNA sequence: TGTGCCAGCAGTTTCGGGGGTTACAATGAGCAGTTCTTC. Its protein is CASSFGGYNEQFF. The V and J genes are TRBV28 and TRBJ2-1, with a tentative D call TRBD2 (6 bases). This CDR3 region has 13 residues. CDR1 and CDR2 (germline): MDHEN, SYDVKM. V was shortened by 3 bases and J by 4 bases, with 7 bases between the two germline ends. The full variable domain, with the rest looked up from reference TRBV28 and TRBJ2-1, is DVKVTQSSRYLVKRTGEKVFLECVQDMDHENMFWYRQDPGLGLRLIYFSYDVKMKEKGDIPEGYSVSREKKERFSLILESASTNQTSMYLCASSFGGYNEQFFGPGTRLTVL.

V is TRBV11-2 and J is TRBJ1-2, with D perhaps TRBD1 (6 bases). The CDR3 totals 15 residues. V lost 1 base to trimming and J lost 8 bases, with 17 bases between them. Germline-derived CDR1 and CDR2 are SGHAT and FQNNGV. CDR3 nucleotides: TGTGCCAGCAGCTTAGGCTTTGCAGGGGCCGGCGGCTACACCTTC. As protein: CASSLGFAGAGGYTF.

The V gene is TRBV3-1 (or the pseudogene TRBV3-2), the J gene TRBJ1-4; possible D gene TRBD1, 5 bases. Deletions cut 2 bases from V and 10 bases from J, with 17 bases between. Germline values: CDR1 LGHDT, CDR2 YNNKEL (reference sequence). CDR3 size: 15 residues. The CDR3 coding sequence is TGTGCCAGCAGCCAATTGGGGATGCGGGGCGTAAAACTGTTTTTT. This translates into CASSQLGMRGVKLFF.

This chain connects TRBV5-1 to TRBJ2-2; the match to TRBD1 covers 8 bases. Per the germline V gene, CDR1 is SGHRS and CDR2 is YFSETQ. V dropped 4 bases and J dropped 4; count of bases not matched to a gene: 3. The CDR3 is 14 residues long. The CDR3 reads CASSAGQGTGELFF. As DNA, the CDR3 is TGCGCCAGCAGCGCAGGACAGGGCACCGGGGAGCTGTTTTTT.

The chain carries TRBV30 and TRBJ2-1; possibly TRBD2 for D (6 bases). This CDR3 has 14 amino acids. The germline V gene encodes CDR1 GTSNPN and CDR2 SVGIG (reference sequence). V was pared by 0 bases and J by 9 bases, with 15 bases between. CDR3 amino acids: CAWSVSAGLSEQFF. The DNA for the CDR3 is TGTGCCTGGAGTGTATCGGCGGGACTCAGTGAGCAGTTCTTC.

The rearrangement uses TRBV28 and TRBJ1-1, with TRBD1 matching 8 bases. The CDR3 has 13 amino acids. Germline V gene sequence: CDR1 MDHEN, CDR2 SYDVKM. Trimming cost V 7 bases and J 11 bases; bases outside gene matches: 12. The CDR3 bases are TGTGCCAGCAAGGGACAGGCCCTAGCCGGCGCTTTCTTT. It yields the protein CASKGQALAGAFF.

The sample holds one count of this clone. The chain uses TRBV15 and TRBJ1-4; D is possibly TRBD1 (5 bases). The V gene lost 3 bases and the J gene lost 8 bases, with 10 bases spanning the gap. Germline V CDR1 and CDR2: LNHNV, YYDKDF (reference sequence). This CDR3 has 13 amino acids. The CDR3 nucleotides are TGTGCCACCAGCAGGGGGGGAAAGGAAAAACTGTTTTTT. Translating it yields CATSRGGKEKLFF.

The genes are TRBV5-6 and TRBJ2-7; D is perhaps TRBD2 (6 bases). V shed 0 bases and J shed 4 bases, with 14 bases lying between them. Germline CDR1 SGHDT, CDR2 YYEEEE. There are 15 residues in the CDR3. Here the CDR3 DNA reads TGTGCCAGCAGCTTGGCCCAACGGAGGGCGTACGAGCAGTACTTC. Amino acids: CASSLAQRRAYEQYF.

This chain joins TRBV28 and TRBJ1-1, with 9 positions matching TRBD1. Germline values: CDR1 MDHEN, CDR2 SYDVKM. The V and J ends lost 6 bases and 4 bases, in that order; junction bases with no gene match: 6. The CDR3 has 14 amino acids. The CDR3 spells CASRGTGISTEAFF. DNA for the CDR3: TGTGCCAGCAGGGGGACAGGGATTAGCACTGAAGCTTTCTTT.

The CDR3 DNA follows: TGTGCCATCGGGACAGGACTAGCGGGAGTCCTCAATGAGCAGTTCTTC. It codes for CAIGTGLAGVLNEQFF. The chain joins TRBV10-3 to TRBJ2-1; 13 nucleotides agree with TRBD2. CDR3 size: 16 residues. CDR1 is ENHRY, CDR2 SYGVKD, per germline. V lost 8 bases and J lost 6; bases outside the gene matches: 10.

The chain is built from TRBV5-8 and TRBJ2-7, with D maybe TRBD2 (5 bases). Germline lookup yields CDR1 SGHTS and CDR2 YDEGEE. Trimming took 0 bases from V and 6 from J, leaving 13 bases between them. The CDR3 covers 14 residues. CDR3 region: CASSLGGFGGEQYF. Here the CDR3 DNA reads TGTGCCAGCAGCTTGGGCGGGTTCGGCGGCGAGCAGTACTTC.

The V gene is TRBV13, the J gene TRBJ2-7, with D maybe TRBD1 (5 bases). The length of the CDR3 is 14 residues. Between the trimmed V and J ends, which lost 2 bases and 3 bases, there was a span of 11 bases. Germline CDR1 PRHDT, CDR2 FYEKMQ (reference sequence). CDR3 sequence (DNA): TGTGCCAGCAGCTTACAGGGCCTTCTCTACGAGCAGTACTTC. The encoded protein is CASSLQGLLYEQYF.

V usage is TRBV3-1 (or the pseudogene TRBV3-2) and J usage is TRBJ2-5, with 7 bases that match TRBD1. Germline CDR1 LGHDT, CDR2 YNNKEL (reference sequence). CDR3 length: 12 residues. Trimming cost V 6 bases and J 5 bases; bases outside gene matches: 3. The CDR3 loop is CASSQGVETQYF. Written as DNA, the CDR3 is TGTGCCAGCAGTCAGGGGGTCGAGACCCAGTACTTC.

This clone came up once. This sequence joins TRBV5-4 and TRBJ1-2; 7 bases align to TRBD1. The CDR3 extends over 15 amino acids. Germline V CDR1 and CDR2: SGHNT, YYREEE (reference sequence). V lost 2 bases and J lost 4; bases outside the gene matches: 8. CDR3 nucleotide sequence: TGTGCCAGCAGCTTACCGGGACAGCGACCCTATGGCTACACCTTC. Its protein product is CASSLPGQRPYGYTF.

This sequence joins TRBV11-2 and TRBJ1-1; D is uncertain. Deletions cut 0 bases from V and 6 bases from J, with 11 bases between. The CDR3 is made up of 14 amino acids. CDR1 is SGHAT and CDR2 is FQNNGV in the germline V gene. CDR3 coding DNA: TGTGCCAGCAGCTTAGATCGGTCGAGCTCTGAAGCTTTCTTT. Translating gives CASSLDRSSSEAFF.

The genes are TRBV5-4 and TRBJ2-3; 7 bases line up with TRBD2. This CDR3 comprises 17 residues. V lost 2 bases to trimming and J lost 3 bases; unmatched junction nucleotides: 12. Germline V CDR1 and CDR2: SGHNT, YYREEE (reference sequence). The CDR3 nucleotides read TGTGCCAGCAGCTTAGCTACTAGCGTGGGGGGAACAGATACGCAGTATTTT. Its translation: CASSLATSVGGTDTQYF. Together with reference TRBV5-4 and TRBJ2-3, the CDR3 gives the full variable domain: ETGVTQSPTHLIKTRGQQVTLRCSSQSGHNTVSWYQQALGQGPQFIFQYYREEENGRGNFPPRFSGLQFPNYSSELNVNALELDDSALYLCASSLATSVGGTDTQYFGPGTRLTVL.